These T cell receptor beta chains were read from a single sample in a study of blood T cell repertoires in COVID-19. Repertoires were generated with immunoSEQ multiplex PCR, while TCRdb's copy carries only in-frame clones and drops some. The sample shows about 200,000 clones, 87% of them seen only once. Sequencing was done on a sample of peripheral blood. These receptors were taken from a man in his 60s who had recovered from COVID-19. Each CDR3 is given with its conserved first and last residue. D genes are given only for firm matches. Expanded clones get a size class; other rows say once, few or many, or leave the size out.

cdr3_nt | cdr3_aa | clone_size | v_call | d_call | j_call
TGTGCCAGCAGCTTGGGGGGGCCGATCGGGGAGCTGTTTTTT | CASSLGGPIGELFF | . | TRBV11-3 | . | TRBJ2-2
TGTGCCAGCAGTGAAGCTTTGGCGGGACGAACTACAGATACGCAGTATTTT | CASSEALAGRTTDTQYF | medium-sized | TRBV6-1 | . | TRBJ2-3
TGCGCCAGCAGGAGGACTAGCGGGGGGGCCGGAAGCACAGATACGCAGTATTTT | CASRRTSGGAGSTDTQYF | . | TRBV4-3 | TRBD2 | TRBJ2-3
TGTGCCAGCAGTACAGGGAATAATTCACCCCTCCACTTT | CASSTGNNSPLHF | . | TRBV11-2 | . | TRBJ1-6
TGTGCCAGCAGCTCCGACCGGGACAACGGGCACGAGCAGTACTTC | CASSSDRDNGHEQYF | . | TRBV7-2 | . | TRBJ2-7
TGTGCCAGCTCACCCCCGGGGGACTACGAGCAGTACTTC | CASSPPGDYEQYF | . | TRBV18 | . | TRBJ2-7
TGTGCCAGCAGCTTAGCAAGTAGCGTCATCAATGAGCAGTTCTTC | CASSLASSVINEQFF | . | TRBV11-3 | . | TRBJ2-1
TGTGCTAGTGGTGCGGGTAGCACAGATACGCAGTATTTT | CASGAGSTDTQYF | . | TRBV12-5 | . | TRBJ2-3
TGTGCCAGCTCACTAGATGGTGAGCAGTTCTTC | CASSLDGEQFF | . | TRBV18 | . | TRBJ2-1
TGTGCCAGCAGCCGGGAGGGGGGCGCGGCGACTAATGAAAAACTGTTTTTT | CASSREGGAATNEKLFF | . | TRBV25-1 | . | TRBJ1-4
TGTGCCAGCAGCCTCTTGCAGGGACAGGGGTTACCCGGGGAGCTGTTTTTT | CASSLLQGQGLPGELFF | . | TRBV9 | TRBD1 | TRBJ2-2
TGTGCCAGCATTGTGGGGACTAGCTCTGGAAACACCATATATTTT | CASIVGTSSGNTIYF | once | TRBV6-5 | . | TRBJ1-3
TGTGCCAGCTCACCCTCTACCGCTAACACTGAAGCTTTCTTT | CASSPSTANTEAFF | once | TRBV18 | . | TRBJ1-1